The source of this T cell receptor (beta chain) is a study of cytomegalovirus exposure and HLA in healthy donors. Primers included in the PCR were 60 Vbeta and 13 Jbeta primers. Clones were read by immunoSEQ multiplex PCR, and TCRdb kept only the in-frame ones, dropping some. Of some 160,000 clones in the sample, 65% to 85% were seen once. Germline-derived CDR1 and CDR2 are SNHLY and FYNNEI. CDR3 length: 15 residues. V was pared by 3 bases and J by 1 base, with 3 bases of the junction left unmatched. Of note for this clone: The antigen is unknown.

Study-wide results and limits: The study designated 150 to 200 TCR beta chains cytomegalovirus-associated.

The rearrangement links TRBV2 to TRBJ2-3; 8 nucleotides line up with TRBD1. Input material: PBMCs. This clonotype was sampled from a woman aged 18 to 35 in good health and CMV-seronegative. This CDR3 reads CASSDDRGGTDTQYF. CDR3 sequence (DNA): TGTGCCAGCAGTGATGACAGGGGAGGCACAGATACGCAGTATTTT.